Ten or more counts support the clone carrying this T cell receptor (beta chain). The data stem from a study of molecular identifiers for immune sequencing clone quantification. The CDR3 totals 19 residues. The germline gives CDR1 LGHNA, CDR2 YNFKEQ. With V trimmed by 0 bases and J by 3 bases, 12 bases remained unmatched. TCRdb re-analysed the PCR reads in MiXCR, keeping a single row per CDR3 protein. The sample includes 40,000 or so distinct CDR3 sequences, about 19% of them seen just once. Investigators produced naive CD8 libraries from roughly 18,000 to 920,000 sorted cells, drawing on 10%, 30% or 50% RNA.

The V and J genes are TRBV4-2 and TRBJ2-3; 10 bases are shared with TRBD2. This TCR was recovered from a human donor in good health. Some libraries in this study had Jurkat cell RNA spiked in. The sample taken for sequencing was naive CD8+ T cells from blood, with Jurkat cell RNA spiked in. Subset indicated: FACS-sorted CD8+CD4-CCR7+CD45RA+ naive T cells. This CDR3 reads CASSQDTGLAGVLTDTQYF. DNA of the CDR3: TGTGCCAGCAGCCAAGATACCGGCCTAGCGGGAGTTCTGACAGATACGCAGTATTTT.